This is a list of T cell receptor beta chains from one sample in a study of OX40 agonist ivuxolimab in advanced cancers. Here immunoSEQ multiplex PCR was the method, and the copy in TCRdb shows in-frame clones only, minus some. The sample has 75,000 to 80,000 clones; over 85% are singletons. The starting material was CD4+ or CD8+ T cells sorted from blood, obtained in a trial of the OX40 agonist ivuxolimab. The receptors here all came from an adult with an advanced solid tumor such as melanoma, head and neck, liver or kidney cancer. The CDR3 runs from the conserved cysteine through the conserved F or W. A D gene is named only where the DNA matches it firmly. Clone size is given for some rows only: seen once, a few or many times, or a class if the clone is expanded.

clone_size | j_call | v_call | d_call | cdr3_nt | cdr3_aa
- | TRBJ2-1 | TRBV7-9 | TRBD1 | TGTGCCAGCAGCCCCTCCCGACAGGGGAGCCACAATGAGCAGTTCTTC | CASSPSRQGSHNEQFF
- | TRBJ1-2 | TRBV5-5 | - | TGTGCCAGCAGCTCGTACTCGGAGGTAGGGGCCTATGGCTACACCTTC | CASSSYSEVGAYGYTF
- | TRBJ2-7 | TRBV7-8 | TRBD2 | TGTGCCAGCAGCCCTCCTCCTAGCGGTGGTTTGGACGAGCAGTACTTC | CASSPPPSGGLDEQYF
- | TRBJ2-1 | TRBV7-2 | - | TGTGCCAGCACTCGGCCCCAGGGGGGGGGAGTTTACAATGAGCAGTTCTTC | CASTRPQGGGVYNEQFF
- | TRBJ1-5 | TRBV2 | - | TGTGCCAGCAGTGGGAGCAATCAGCCCCAGCATTTT | CASSGSNQPQHF
- | TRBJ1-6 | TRBV7-9 | - | TGTGCCAGCAGCTTAGCGGATAGGGGGGATTCACCCCTCCACTTT | CASSLADRGDSPLHF
- | TRBJ1-5 | TRBV27 | - | TGTGCCAGCCGGGACGGGGCTTGGGGCAATCAGCCCCAGCATTTT | CASRDGAWGNQPQHF
once | TRBJ1-2 | TRBV7-9 | - | TGTGCCAGCAGCTCCATTGCCGGGGTCGACGGCTACACCTTC | CASSSIAGVDGYTF
few | TRBJ2-7 | TRBV19 | TRBD1 | TGTGCCAGTAGTACAGGACAGGGGAACGAGCAGTACTTC | CASSTGQGNEQYF
once | TRBJ1-1 | TRBV6-1 | - | TGTGCCAGCAGTGATGATGGTTGGAACACTGAAGCTTTCTTT | CASSDDGWNTEAFF
- | TRBJ2-3 | TRBV29-1 | - | TGCAGCGTTAACCCTGATGGAGGGTATACAGATACGCAGTATTTT | CSVNPDGGYTDTQYF
- | TRBJ2-7 | TRBV28 | TRBD1 | TGTGCCAGCAGCACTCGGGACAGCTACGAGCAGTACTTC | CASSTRDSYEQYF
- | TRBJ1-1 | TRBV27 | - | TGTGCCAGCAGTTTAGGGCCCGCTGGGACTGAAGCTTTCTTT | CASSLGPAGTEAFF
- | TRBJ1-1 | TRBV19 | TRBD1 | TGTGCCAGTAGTATAGTTGGCAGGGGGTCCACTGAAGCTTTCTTT | CASSIVGRGSTEAFF
- | TRBJ1-1 | TRBV6-5 | - | TGCGCCAGCAGTGAGGCAGGGGCAAACACTGAAGCTTTCTTT | CASSEAGANTEAFF
- | TRBJ2-7 | TRBV7-3 | TRBD2 | TGTGCCAGCAGCTCCGGGACTAGCGGGATTGACGAGCAGTACTTC | CASSSGTSGIDEQYF
once | TRBJ1-1 | TRBV6-5 | - | TGTGCCAGCAGTTACGGGGCCAATGAAGCTTTCTTT | CASSYGANEAFF
- | TRBJ2-7 | TRBV6-5 | TRBD1 | TGTGCCAGCAGTCCGGGACAGGGTTTATACGAGCAGTACTTC | CASSPGQGLYEQYF
- | TRBJ2-3 | TRBV19 | TRBD1 | TGTGCCAGTAGAGGGAAACCAGGACAGGGAATCACAGATACGCAGTATTTT | CASRGKPGQGITDTQYF
once | TRBJ1-2 | TRBV18 | - | TGTGCCAGCTCTCCAGGAGGGGGGCAGGGCTACACCTTC | CASSPGGGQGYTF
- | TRBJ1-4 | TRBV4-1 | - | TGCGCCAGCAGCCAGCGACAGGTGCCAAATGAAAAACTGTTTTTT | CASSQRQVPNEKLFF
- | TRBJ1-2 | TRBV9 | - | TGTGCCAGCAGCGTAGTGACAGAGGATCGGTACTATGGCTACACCTTC | CASSVVTEDRYYGYTF